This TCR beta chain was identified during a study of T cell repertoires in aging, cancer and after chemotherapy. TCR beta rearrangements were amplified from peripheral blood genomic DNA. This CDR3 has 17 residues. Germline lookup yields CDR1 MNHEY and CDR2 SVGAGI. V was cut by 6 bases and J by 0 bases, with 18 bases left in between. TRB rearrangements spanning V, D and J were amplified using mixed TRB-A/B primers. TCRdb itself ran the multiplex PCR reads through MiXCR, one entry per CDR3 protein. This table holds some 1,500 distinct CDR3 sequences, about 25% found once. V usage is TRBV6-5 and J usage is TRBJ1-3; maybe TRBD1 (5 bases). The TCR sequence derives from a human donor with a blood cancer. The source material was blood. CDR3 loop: CASSDSGRRSSGNTIYF. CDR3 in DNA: TGTGCCAGCAGCGACTCAGGGCGGCGGAGCTCTGGAAACACCATATATTTT.